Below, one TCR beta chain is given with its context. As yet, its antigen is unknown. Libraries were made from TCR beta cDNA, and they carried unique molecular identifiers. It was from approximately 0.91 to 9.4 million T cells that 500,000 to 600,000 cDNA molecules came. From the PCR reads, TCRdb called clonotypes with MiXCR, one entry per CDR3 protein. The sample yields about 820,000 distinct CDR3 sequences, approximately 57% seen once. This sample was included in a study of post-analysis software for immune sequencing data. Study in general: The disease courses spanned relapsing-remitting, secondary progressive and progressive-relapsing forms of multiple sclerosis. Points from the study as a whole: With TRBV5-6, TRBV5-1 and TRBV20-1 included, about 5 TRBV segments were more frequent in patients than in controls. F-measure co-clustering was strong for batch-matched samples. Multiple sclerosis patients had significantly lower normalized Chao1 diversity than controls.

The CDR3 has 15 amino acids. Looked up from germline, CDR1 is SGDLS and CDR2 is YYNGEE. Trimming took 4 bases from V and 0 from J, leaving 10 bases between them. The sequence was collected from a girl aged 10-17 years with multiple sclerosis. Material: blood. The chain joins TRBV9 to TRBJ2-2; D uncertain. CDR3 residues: CASSPDPSNTGELFF. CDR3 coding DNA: TGTGCCAGCAGCCCGGACCCATCGAACACCGGGGAGCTGTTTTTT. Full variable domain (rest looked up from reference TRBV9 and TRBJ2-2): DSGVTQTPKHLITATGQRVTLRCSPRSGDLSVYWYQQSLDQGLQFLIQYYNGEERAKGNILERFSAQQFPDLHSELNLSSLELGDSALYFCASSPDPSNTGELFFGEGSRLTVL.